A single sample is the source of the 26 T cell receptor beta chains below, sequenced in a study of blood T cells in healthy people across ages. A second 7 to 11 cycle PCR used barcoded and J-beta primers. In TCRdb, the 5' RACE reads were re-called with MiXCR into one record per CDR3 protein. The sample consists of about 1.6 million distinct CDR3 sequences, about 32% of them appearing once. The sequencing sample was made of blood. These receptors were obtained from a woman aged 30 to 39 in good health.

In regard to this clonotype: The junction does not match germline at one end; this may be a read error. The chain carries TRBV2 and TRBJ2-3, with 7 bases lining up with TRBD1. CDR1 SNHLY and CDR2 FYNNEI come from the germline V gene. The CDR3 is 14 amino acids. The CDR3 reads CASSELTGTDMQYF. In DNA form, the CDR3 reads TGTGCCAGCAGTGAACTCACAGGGACAGATATGCAGTATTTT.

This clonotype occurred a few times. One junction end disagrees with the germline gene, perhaps due to a read error. The chain joins TRBV27 to TRBJ1-1; D is ambiguous. Germline values: CDR1 MNHEY, CDR2 SMNVEV (reference sequence). The CDR3 spans 12 residues. CDR3 sequence: CASSLSGSEAFF. CDR3 in DNA: TGTGCCAGCAGCTTATCGGGGTCCGAAGCTTTCTTT.

This clonotype was seen only a few times. The rearrangement links TRBV4-2 to TRBJ2-3; 9 bases fit TRBD2. The CDR3 has 18 residues. V was pared by 0 bases and J by 9 bases, with 16 bases of the junction left unmatched. Germline CDR1 LGHNA, CDR2 YNFKEQ. The CDR3 loop reads CASSQEGASGIRVMTQYF. CDR3 nucleotide sequence: TGTGCCAGCAGCCAAGAGGGTGCTAGCGGGATTCGGGTAATGACGCAGTATTTT.

This clonotype was counted a few times. This chain uses TRBV24-1 with TRBJ1-1, with 10 bases lining up with TRBD1. CDR1 and CDR2 (germline): KGHDR, SFDVKD. V shed 7 bases and J 4 bases; nucleotides not matched to a gene: 5. This CDR3 has 14 residues. The CDR3 DNA is TGTGCCACCAGGGGTGGACAGGGGGTCACTGAAGCTTTCTTT. Translated, it gives CATRGGQGVTEAFF.

CDR3 loop: CASGFSGDEQYF. CDR3 nucleotides: TGTGCTAGTGGTTTTTCAGGGGACGAGCAGTACTTC. The chain combines TRBV12-5 with TRBJ2-4; perhaps TRBD1 as D (6 bases). The assigned J gene may be wrong: the sequence end matches TRBJ2-7 better. This CDR3 region has 12 residues. CDR1 is LGHNT and CDR2 is FRNRAP in the germline V gene.

The rearrangement links TRBV18 to TRBJ1-2; D remains unclear. Trimming left V 4 bases short and J 8 bases short, with 17 bases between. CDR3 length: 14 amino acids. Germline assignment: CDR1 KGHSH and CDR2 LQKENI. The CDR3 here is CASSLLREEGGYTF. The DNA for the CDR3 is TGTGCCAGCTCACTCCTCCGTGAGGAGGGAGGCTACACCTTC.

Points on this clonotype: A clone one base away is much larger, so this may be a read error. The chain carries TRBV15 and TRBJ2-1; no clear D. The CDR3 length is 13 residues. V lost 2 bases to trimming and J lost 13 bases, with 15 bases between them. Germline-derived CDR1 and CDR2 are LNHNV and YYDKDF (reference sequence). The DNA of the CDR3 is TGTGCCACCAGCAGACATATAAGAGAGACCCAGTTCTTC. This sequence encodes CATSRHIRETQFF.

This clonotype was counted only a few times. The chain uses TRBV20-1 and TRBJ2-3; TRBD2 agrees at 7 bases. V shed 2 bases and J 8 bases; nucleotides not matched to a gene: 10. The germline V gene encodes CDR1 DFQATT and CDR2 SNEGSKA (reference sequence). This CDR3 comprises 14 residues. This CDR3 is CSARSVDRLATQYF. In DNA, the CDR3 is TGCAGTGCTAGAAGTGTGGACCGACTAGCTACGCAGTATTTT.

This chain uses TRBV7-9 with TRBJ2-5; 12 bases agree with TRBD1. The germline gives CDR1 SEHNR, CDR2 FQNEAQ (reference sequence). The CDR3 runs to 18 residues. V trimming: 2 bases; J trimming: 0 bases; junction bases outside the gene matches: 7. CDR3 sequence reads: CASSLSRGTGGNQETQYF. CDR3 DNA: TGTGCCAGCAGCTTATCCCGGGGGACAGGGGGCAACCAAGAGACCCAGTACTTC.

The chain has TRBV28 and TRBJ2-1; D unclear. The V and J ends lost 10 bases and 3 bases respectively, with 13 bases between them. Germline CDR1 reads MDHEN; CDR2 reads SYDVKM. The CDR3 has 13 amino acids. The CDR3 loop is CAINTVSYNEQFF. The CDR3 DNA reads as TGTGCCATCAACACAGTAAGCTACAATGAGCAGTTCTTC.

This chain connects TRBV28 to TRBJ2-7; TRBD2 aligns across 11 bases. This CDR3 is built from 20 residues. V shed 6 bases and J 0 bases; nucleotides not matched to a gene: 19. Per the germline V gene, CDR1 is MDHEN and CDR2 is SYDVKM. The CDR3 reads CASSAPPSGRPPLSSYEQYF. CDR3 bases: TGTGCCAGCAGCGCCCCGCCTAGCGGGAGGCCGCCCCTGAGCTCCTACGAGCAGTACTTC.

This clonotype was observed a handful of times. The CDR3 reads CASSLTSGYHEQFF. The CDR3 coding sequence is TGCGCCAGCAGCTTGACTAGCGGGTACCATGAGCAGTTCTTC. The chain joins TRBV5-1 to TRBJ2-1, with 9 bases matching TRBD2. The germline V gene encodes CDR1 SGHRS and CDR2 YFSETQ. CDR3 length: 14 residues. V was pared by 1 base and J by 8 bases, with 4 bases of the junction left unmatched.

The chain recombines TRBV28 with TRBJ1-2; D is ambiguous. This CDR3 comprises 12 residues. Trimming took 3 bases from V and 7 from J, leaving 9 bases between them. Germline-derived CDR1 and CDR2 are MDHEN and SYDVKM. The CDR3 DNA reads as TGTGCCAGCAGTTTCTCGGGTTCTGGCTACACCTTC. Its protein is CASSFSGSGYTF.

CDR3 DNA sequence: TGTGCCAGCAGTTACCAACGGGCAAGAGATACGCAGTATTTT. Amino acid sequence: CASSYQRARDTQYF. The J gene is TRBJ2-3, the V gene TRBV6-5; D is unresolved. Looked up from germline, CDR1 is MNHEY and CDR2 is SVGAGI. CDR3 length: 14 amino acids. The germline V and J ends were trimmed by 2 bases and 5 bases, with 11 bases remaining between them.

This clonotype was seen a handful of times. This chain uses TRBV6-6 with TRBJ1-5, with 10 bases identical to TRBD1. V lost 5 bases and J lost 9; bases outside the gene matches: 7. Germline CDR1 is MNHNY and CDR2 is SVGAGI (reference sequence). The CDR3 spans 14 residues. The chain's CDR3 is CASSQGQGYRPQHF. DNA for the CDR3: TGTGCCAGCAGTCAGGGACAGGGGTATCGGCCCCAGCATTTT.

This clonotype was counted at least ten times. The chain uses TRBV4-1 and TRBJ1-4; D remains unclear. The length of the CDR3 is 15 residues. V lost 1 base and J 2 bases, leaving 8 bases between the germline ends. The germline CDR1 and CDR2 sequences are MGHRA and YSYEKL. CDR3 region: CASSQVGGTNEKLFF. CDR3 bases: TGCGCCAGCAGCCAAGTAGGAGGGACTAATGAAAAACTGTTTTTT.

Remarks on this clonotype: Its ends do not fully match the called genes, so a read error is possible. This chain uses TRBV28 with TRBJ2-3; D not resolved. The CDR3 is 13 amino acids. Germline V gives CDR1 MDHEN, CDR2 SYDVKM. The CDR3 bases are TGTGCCAGCAGTCTTGCCCACGTGGATATGCAGTATTTT. Amino acid sequence: CASSLAHVDMQYF.

The chain carries TRBV15 and TRBJ2-1, with 7 bases fitting TRBD2. Germline V gives CDR1 LNHNV, CDR2 YYDKDF (reference sequence). The V and J ends lost 0 bases and 8 bases, in that order; junction bases with no gene match: 4. The CDR3 is 14 residues long. CDR3 sequence: CATSRDGGGDEQFF. The CDR3 DNA sequence: TGTGCCACCAGCAGAGATGGGGGGGGAGATGAGCAGTTCTTC.

This chain links TRBV20-1 with TRBJ2-7; TRBD2 matches at 13 bases. The germline gives CDR1 DFQATT, CDR2 SNEGSKA (reference sequence). V trimming: 4 bases; J trimming: 4 bases; junction bases outside the gene matches: 7. This CDR3 spans 15 amino acids. In nucleotides, the CDR3 is TGCAGTGCTATCAAAGGACTAGCGGGAGCATACGAGCAGTACTTC. This gives the protein CSAIKGLAGAYEQYF.

The CDR3 sequence: CASSLGLGTDTDTQYF. Here the CDR3 DNA reads TGCGCCAGCAGCTTGGGTCTCGGGACAGACACAGATACGCAGTATTTT. The rearrangement uses TRBV5-1 and TRBJ2-3; 7 nucleotides match TRBD1. Germline V gene lookup returns CDR1 SGHRS and CDR2 YFSETQ. With V trimmed by 0 bases and J by 2 bases, 6 bases remained unmatched. This CDR3 is built from 16 residues.

The chain recombines TRBV11-2 with TRBJ1-2; tentatively, D is TRBD1 (5 bases). The CDR3 sequence is 15 residues long. The germline CDR1 and CDR2 sequences are SGHAT and FQNNGV. With 0 bases removed from V and 3 bases from J, the gap between germline ends came to 11 bases. The CDR3 sequence: CASSLEAVGDYGYTF. The CDR3 region has the DNA TGTGCCAGCAGCTTAGAAGCTGTAGGGGACTATGGCTACACCTTC.

This rearrangement joins TRBV4-1 to TRBJ1-2; D is perhaps TRBD1 (6 bases). V was cut by 0 bases and J by 3 bases, with 8 bases left in between. Germline CDR1 and CDR2: MGHRA and YSYEKL. The CDR3 totals 14 residues. CDR3 nucleotides: TGCGCCAGCAGCCAAGATGGACAGCACTATGGCTACACCTTC. It encodes CASSQDGQHYGYTF.

A few counts support this clonotype. The chain recombines TRBV6-5 with TRBJ2-5; the D gene could be TRBD1 or TRBD2 (5 bases each). TRBJ2-7 explains the end of the DNA better; the J call may be wrong. The CDR3 extends over 14 amino acids. Germline assignment: CDR1 MNHEY and CDR2 SVGAGI. The CDR3 nucleotides read TGTGCCAGCAGTTACTCACCCTCGGGGACCGAGCAGTACTTC. Residues: CASSYSPSGTEQYF.

The chain has TRBV3-1 and TRBJ1-1, with 8 bases fitting TRBD1. Germline CDR1 is LGHDT and CDR2 is YNNKEL (reference sequence). The CDR3 is 12 residues long. The J segment lost 12 bases and the V segment lost 5 bases, leaving 8 bases of the junction unmatched. The CDR3 sequence is CASSSTGAETFF. The CDR3 DNA reads as TGTGCCAGCAGCTCGACAGGGGCGGAGACTTTCTTT. The full variable domain, completed using reference TRBV3-1 and TRBJ1-1, is DTAVSQTPKYLVTQMGNDKSIKCEQNLGHDTMYWYKQDSKKFLKIMFSYNNKELIINETVPNRFSPKSPDKAHLNLHINSLELGDSAVYFCASSSTGAETFFGQGTRLTVV.

This clonotype was found a few times. The chain uses TRBV2 and TRBJ2-1, with a tentative D call TRBD2 (5 bases). Deletions cut 4 bases from V and 3 bases from J, with 13 bases between. The CDR3 extends over 15 amino acids. Germline CDR1 SNHLY, CDR2 FYNNEI. The CDR3 DNA is TGTGCCAGCAGTGTTCGGACGGGGAGCTACAATGAGCAGTTCTTC. It specifies CASSVRTGSYNEQFF.

This chain's CDR3 is CASTSSLAGGYEQYF. As DNA, the CDR3 is TGTGCCAGCACCTCCTCCCTCGCGGGGGGCTACGAGCAGTACTTC. The chain combines TRBV5-5 with TRBJ2-7; 8 bases are shared with TRBD2. V shed 6 bases, J shed 3 bases, and the junction held 11 bases outside the gene matches. The CDR3 is 15 residues long. Germline CDR1 and CDR2: SGHKS and YYEKEE (reference sequence).